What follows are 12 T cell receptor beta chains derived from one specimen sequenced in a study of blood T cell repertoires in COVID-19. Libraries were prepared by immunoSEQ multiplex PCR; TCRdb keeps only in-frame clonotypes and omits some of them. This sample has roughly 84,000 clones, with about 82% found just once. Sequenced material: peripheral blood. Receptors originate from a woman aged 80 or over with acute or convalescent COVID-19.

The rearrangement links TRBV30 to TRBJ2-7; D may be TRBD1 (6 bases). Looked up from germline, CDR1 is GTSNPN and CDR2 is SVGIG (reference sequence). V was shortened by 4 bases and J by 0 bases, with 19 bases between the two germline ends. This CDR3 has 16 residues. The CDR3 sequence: CAWNRAIPPSSYEQYF. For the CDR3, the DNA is TGTGCCTGGAACAGGGCCATCCCTCCAAGCTCCTACGAGCAGTACTTC.

CDR3 nucleotides: TGTGCCACCAGCAGAGATTACGGGGCTGAAGCTTTCTTT. Protein product: CATSRDYGAEAFF. V is TRBV15 and J is TRBJ1-1, with D unresolved. Per germline, CDR1 LNHNV and CDR2 YYDKDF (reference sequence). The CDR3 has 13 amino acids. V shed 0 bases and J shed 6 bases, with 8 bases lying between them.

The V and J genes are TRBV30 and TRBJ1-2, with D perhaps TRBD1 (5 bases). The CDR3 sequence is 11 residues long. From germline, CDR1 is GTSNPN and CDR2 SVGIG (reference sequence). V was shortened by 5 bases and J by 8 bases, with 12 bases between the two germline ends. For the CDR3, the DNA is TGTGCCTGGCGCGGACAAGGAGGCTACACCTTC. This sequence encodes CAWRGQGGYTF.

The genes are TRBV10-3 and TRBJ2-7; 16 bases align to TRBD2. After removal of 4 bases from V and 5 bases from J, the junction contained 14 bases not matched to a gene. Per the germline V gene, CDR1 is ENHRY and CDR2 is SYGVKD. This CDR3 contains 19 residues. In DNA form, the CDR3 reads TGTGCCATCAGTGGTAAGGGACTAGCGGGGGGGTCCGGGAGCGACGAGCAGTACTTC. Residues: CAISGKGLAGGSGSDEQYF.

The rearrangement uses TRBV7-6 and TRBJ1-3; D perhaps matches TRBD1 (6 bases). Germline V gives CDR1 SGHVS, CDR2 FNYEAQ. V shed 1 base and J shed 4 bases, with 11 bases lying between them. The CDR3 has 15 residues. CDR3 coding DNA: TGTGCCAGCAGCTTAGGGACAGACGCGGGAAACACCATATATTTT. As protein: CASSLGTDAGNTIYF.

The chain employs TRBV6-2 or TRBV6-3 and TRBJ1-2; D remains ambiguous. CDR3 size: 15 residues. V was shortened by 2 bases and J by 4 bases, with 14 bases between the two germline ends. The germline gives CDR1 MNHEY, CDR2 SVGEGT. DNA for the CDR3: TGTGCCAGCAGTTACGTCGACCCAGGCGTCTATGGCTACACCTTC. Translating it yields CASSYVDPGVYGYTF.

The CDR3, as DNA: TGTGCCAGCAGTTACTCTGTGGGAGCGGGGGGACCATACTTC. Translation: CASSYSVGAGGPYF. The genes are TRBV6-5 and TRBJ2-7; 9 bases line up with TRBD2. This CDR3 has 14 residues. Germline V gene data show CDR1 as MNHEY and CDR2 as SVGAGI. The V segment lost 0 bases and the J segment 13 bases; nucleotides outside the gene matches: 10.

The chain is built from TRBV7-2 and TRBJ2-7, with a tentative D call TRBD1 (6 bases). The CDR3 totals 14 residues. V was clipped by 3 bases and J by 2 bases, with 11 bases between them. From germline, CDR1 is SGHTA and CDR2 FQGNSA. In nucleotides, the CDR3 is TGTGCCAGCAGCTTGTTAGACAGGACCTACGAGCAGTACTTC. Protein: CASSLLDRTYEQYF.

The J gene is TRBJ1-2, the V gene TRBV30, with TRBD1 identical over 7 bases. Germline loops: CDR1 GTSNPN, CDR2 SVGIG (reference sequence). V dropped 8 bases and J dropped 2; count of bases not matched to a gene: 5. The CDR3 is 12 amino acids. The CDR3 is CAGGGRNYGYTF. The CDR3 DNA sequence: TGTGCCGGAGGGGGCAGGAACTATGGCTACACCTTC.

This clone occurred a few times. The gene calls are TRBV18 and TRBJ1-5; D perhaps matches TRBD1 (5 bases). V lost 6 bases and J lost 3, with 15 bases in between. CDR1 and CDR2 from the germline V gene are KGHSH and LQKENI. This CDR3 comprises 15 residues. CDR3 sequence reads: CASSPGRGPNQPQHF. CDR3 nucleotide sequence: TGTGCCAGCTCCCCGGGGAGGGGCCCCAATCAGCCCCAGCATTTT.

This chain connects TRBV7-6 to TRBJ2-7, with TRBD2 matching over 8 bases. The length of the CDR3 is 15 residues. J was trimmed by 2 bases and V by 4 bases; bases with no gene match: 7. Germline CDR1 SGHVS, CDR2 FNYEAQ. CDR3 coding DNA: TGTGCCAGCAGCTCCGTAGCGGGGCCCACCTACGAGCAGTACTTC. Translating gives CASSSVAGPTYEQYF.

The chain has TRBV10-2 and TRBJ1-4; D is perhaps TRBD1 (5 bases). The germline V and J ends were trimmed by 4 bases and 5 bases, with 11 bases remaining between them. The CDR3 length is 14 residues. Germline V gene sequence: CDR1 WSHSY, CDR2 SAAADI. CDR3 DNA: TGCGCCAGCAGTGGGGGACTCCCGAATGAAAAACTGTTTTTT. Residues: CASSGGLPNEKLFF.